These 2 T cell receptor beta chains were all obtained from the same sample, sequenced in a study of early T cells in non-severe SARS-CoV-2 infection. TCRdb reanalysed the 5' RACE reads using MiXCR and keeps one entry per CDR3 protein. The sample holds tens of thousands of distinct CDR3 sequences, 11% seen once. The source material was whole blood. The receptors were sampled from an adult who was a healthcare worker with PCR-confirmed SARS-CoV-2 infection or an uninfected control (not recorded which).

This clonotype was detected only a few times. The chain carries TRBV5-1 and TRBJ2-3; D not certain. V was cut by 1 base and J by 1 base, with 10 bases left in between. This CDR3 region has 15 residues. Germline V gene lookup returns CDR1 SGHRS and CDR2 YFSETQ. This CDR3 is CASSLSDLRTDTQYF. The CDR3 coding sequence is TGCGCCAGCAGCTTGTCAGACTTACGCACAGATACGCAGTATTTT.

The gene calls are TRBV21-1 and TRBJ1-1; TRBD1 is the table's D call and was not checked against the DNA. TRBV21-1 corresponds to a pseudogene. The CDR3 is 17 amino acids. The CDR3 loop reads CASSKALDRTANTEAFF. In DNA, the CDR3 is TGTGCCAGCAGCAAAGCGCTAGATAGGACAGCGAACACTGAAGCTTTCTTT.